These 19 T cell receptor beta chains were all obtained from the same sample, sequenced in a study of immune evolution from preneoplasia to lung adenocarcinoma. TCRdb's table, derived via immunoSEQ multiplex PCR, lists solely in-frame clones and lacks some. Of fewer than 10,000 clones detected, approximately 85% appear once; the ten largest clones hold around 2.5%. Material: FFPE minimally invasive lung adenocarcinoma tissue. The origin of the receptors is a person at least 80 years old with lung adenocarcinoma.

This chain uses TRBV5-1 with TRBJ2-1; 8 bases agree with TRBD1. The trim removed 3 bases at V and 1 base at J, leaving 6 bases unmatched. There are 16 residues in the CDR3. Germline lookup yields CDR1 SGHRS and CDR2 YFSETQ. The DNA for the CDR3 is TGCGCCAGCAGCTCCAGTACAGGGGGGTCCTACAATGAGCAGTTCTTC. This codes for CASSSSTGGSYNEQFF. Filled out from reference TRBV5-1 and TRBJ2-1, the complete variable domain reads KAGVTQTPRYLIKTRGQQVTLSCSPISGHRSVSWYQQTPGQGLQFLFEYFSETQRNKGNFPGRFSGRQFSNSRSEMNVSTLELGDSALYLCASSSSTGGSYNEQFFGPGTRLTVL.

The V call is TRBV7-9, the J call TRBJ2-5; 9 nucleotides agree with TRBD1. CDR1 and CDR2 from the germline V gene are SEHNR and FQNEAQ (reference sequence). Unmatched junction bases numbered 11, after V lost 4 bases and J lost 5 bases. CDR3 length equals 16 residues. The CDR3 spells CASSSGQGLLRETQYF. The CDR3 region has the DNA TGTGCCAGCAGCTCGGGACAGGGTCTTTTACGGGAGACCCAGTACTTC. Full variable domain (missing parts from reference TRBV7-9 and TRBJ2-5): DTGVSQNPRHKITKRGQNVTFRCDPISEHNRLYWYRQTLGQGPEFLTYFQNEAQLEKSRLLSDRFSAERPKGSFSTLEIQRTEQGDSAMYLCASSSGQGLLRETQYFGPGTRLLVL.

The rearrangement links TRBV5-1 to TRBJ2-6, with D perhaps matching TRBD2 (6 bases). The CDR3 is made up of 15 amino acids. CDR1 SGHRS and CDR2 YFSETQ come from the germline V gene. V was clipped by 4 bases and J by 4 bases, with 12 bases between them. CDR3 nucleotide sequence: TGCGCCAGCAGCAAGGGCGGGGACGGGGCCAACGTCCTGACTTTC. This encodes CASSKGGDGANVLTF. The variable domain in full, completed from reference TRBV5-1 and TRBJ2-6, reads KAGVTQTPRYLIKTRGQQVTLSCSPISGHRSVSWYQQTPGQGLQFLFEYFSETQRNKGNFPGRFSGRQFSNSRSEMNVSTLELGDSALYLCASSKGGDGANVLTFGAGSRLTVL.

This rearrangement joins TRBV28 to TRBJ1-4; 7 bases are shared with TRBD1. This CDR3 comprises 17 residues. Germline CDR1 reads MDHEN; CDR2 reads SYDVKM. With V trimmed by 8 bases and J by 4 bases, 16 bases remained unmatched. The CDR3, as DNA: TGTGCCAGCTTATCCCCCCCCGGGACAGCCGATAATGAAAAACTGTTTTTT. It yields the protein CASLSPPGTADNEKLFF.

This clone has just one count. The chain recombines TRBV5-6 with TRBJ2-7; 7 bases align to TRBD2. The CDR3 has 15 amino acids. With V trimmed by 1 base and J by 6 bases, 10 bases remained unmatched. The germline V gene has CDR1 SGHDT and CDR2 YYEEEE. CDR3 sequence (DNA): TGTGCCAGCAGCTTGTACGGGGGGACGCCTGGCGAGCAGTACTTC. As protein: CASSLYGGTPGEQYF.

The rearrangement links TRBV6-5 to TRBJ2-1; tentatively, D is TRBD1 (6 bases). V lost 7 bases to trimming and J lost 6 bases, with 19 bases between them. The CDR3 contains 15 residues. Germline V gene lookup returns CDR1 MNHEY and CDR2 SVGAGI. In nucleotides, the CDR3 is TGTGCCAGCACCCCGGTCGGGAACAGGGTCAATGAGCAGTTCTTC. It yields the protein CASTPVGNRVNEQFF.

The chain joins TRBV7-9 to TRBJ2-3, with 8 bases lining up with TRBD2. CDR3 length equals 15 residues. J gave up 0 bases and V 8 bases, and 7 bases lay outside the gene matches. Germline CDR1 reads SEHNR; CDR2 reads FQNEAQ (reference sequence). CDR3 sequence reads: CASPGRGGSTDTQYF. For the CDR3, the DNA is TGTGCCAGCCCTGGTCGGGGGGGAAGCACAGATACGCAGTATTTT.

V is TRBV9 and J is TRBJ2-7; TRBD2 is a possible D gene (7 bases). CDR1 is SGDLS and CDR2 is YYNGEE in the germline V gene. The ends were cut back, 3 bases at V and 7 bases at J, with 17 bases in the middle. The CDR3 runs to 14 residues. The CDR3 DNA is TGTGCCAGCAGCGCAGAATCACAGGGAGGGGAGCAGTACTTC. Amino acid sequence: CASSAESQGGEQYF. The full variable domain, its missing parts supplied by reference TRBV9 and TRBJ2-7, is DSGVTQTPKHLITATGQRVTLRCSPRSGDLSVYWYQQSLDQGLQFLIQYYNGEERAKGNILERFSAQQFPDLHSELNLSSLELGDSALYFCASSAESQGGEQYFGPGTRLTVT.

The CDR3 nucleotides read TGTGCCAGCGGTCCTGGGGAGTTACTATCCCACGAGCAGTACTTC. It codes for CASGPGELLSHEQYF. The chain carries TRBV5-6 and TRBJ2-7; D is possibly TRBD2 (5 bases). The CDR3 runs 15 residues. Deletions cut 7 bases from V and 5 bases from J, with 22 bases between. Per germline, CDR1 SGHDT and CDR2 YYEEEE.

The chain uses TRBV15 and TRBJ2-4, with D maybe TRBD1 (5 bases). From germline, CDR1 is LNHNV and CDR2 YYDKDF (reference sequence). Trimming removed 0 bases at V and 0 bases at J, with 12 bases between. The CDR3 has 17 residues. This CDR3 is CATSRDLSGLAKNIQYF. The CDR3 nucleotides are TGTGCCACCAGCAGAGATCTCTCAGGGTTAGCCAAAAACATTCAGTACTTC.

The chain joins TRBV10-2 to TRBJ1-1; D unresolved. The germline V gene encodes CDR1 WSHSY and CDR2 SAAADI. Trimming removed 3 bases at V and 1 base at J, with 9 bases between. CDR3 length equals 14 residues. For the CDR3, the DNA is TGCGCCAGCAGTGATTCCAGGCGGAACACTGAAGCTTTCTTT. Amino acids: CASSDSRRNTEAFF.

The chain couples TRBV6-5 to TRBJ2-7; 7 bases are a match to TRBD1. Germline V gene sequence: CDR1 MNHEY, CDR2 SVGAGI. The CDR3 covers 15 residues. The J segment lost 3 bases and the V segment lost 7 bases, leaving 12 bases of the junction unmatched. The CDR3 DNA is TGTGCCAGCACTTCCCCGGGGACAGTTAACTACGAGCAGTACTTC. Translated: CASTSPGTVNYEQYF.

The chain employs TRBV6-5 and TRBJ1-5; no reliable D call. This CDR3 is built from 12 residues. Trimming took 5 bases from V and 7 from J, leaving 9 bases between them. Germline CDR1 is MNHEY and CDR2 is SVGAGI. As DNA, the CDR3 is TGTGCCAGCAGTATCCCGGGGCAGCCCCAGCATTTT. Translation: CASSIPGQPQHF.

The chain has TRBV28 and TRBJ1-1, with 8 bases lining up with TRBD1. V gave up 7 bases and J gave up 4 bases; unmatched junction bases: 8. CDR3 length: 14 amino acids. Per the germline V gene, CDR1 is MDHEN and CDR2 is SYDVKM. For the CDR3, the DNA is TGTGCCAGCAATCGATTACAGGGGGTCACTGAAGCTTTCTTT. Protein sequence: CASNRLQGVTEAFF.

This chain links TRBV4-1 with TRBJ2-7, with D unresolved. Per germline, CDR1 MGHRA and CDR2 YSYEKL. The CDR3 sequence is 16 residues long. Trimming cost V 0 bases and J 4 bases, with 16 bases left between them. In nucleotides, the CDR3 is TGCGCCAGCAGCCAAGAGAGGTCAGGTCGAAGTTACGAGCAGTACTTC. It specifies CASSQERSGRSYEQYF.

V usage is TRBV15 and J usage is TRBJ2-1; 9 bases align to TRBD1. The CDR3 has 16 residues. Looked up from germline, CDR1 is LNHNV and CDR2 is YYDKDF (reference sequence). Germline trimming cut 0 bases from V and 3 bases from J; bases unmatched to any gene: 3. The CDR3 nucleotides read TGTGCCACCAGCAGAGACGGGACAGGGCACTACAATGAGCAGTTCTTC. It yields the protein CATSRDGTGHYNEQFF.

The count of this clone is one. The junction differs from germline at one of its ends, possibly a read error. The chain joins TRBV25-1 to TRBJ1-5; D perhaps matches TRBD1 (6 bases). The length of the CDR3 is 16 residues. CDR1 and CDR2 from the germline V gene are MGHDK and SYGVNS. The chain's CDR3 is CVSSEYPPQGISPQHF. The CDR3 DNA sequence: TGTGTCAGCAGTGAATATCCCCCACAGGGAATTAGTCCCCAGCATTTT.

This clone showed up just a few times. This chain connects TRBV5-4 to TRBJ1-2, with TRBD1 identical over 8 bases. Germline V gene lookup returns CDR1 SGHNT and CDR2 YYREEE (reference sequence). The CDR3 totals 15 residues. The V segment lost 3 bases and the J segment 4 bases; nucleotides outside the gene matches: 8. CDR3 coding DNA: TGTGCCAGCAGCTCCCCGGGACAGGCCACCTATGGCTACACCTTC. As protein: CASSSPGQATYGYTF.

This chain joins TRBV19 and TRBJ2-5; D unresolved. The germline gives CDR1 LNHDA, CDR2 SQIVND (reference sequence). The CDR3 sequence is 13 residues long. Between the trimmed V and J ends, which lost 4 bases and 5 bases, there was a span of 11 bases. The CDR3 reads CASSRSLVETQYF. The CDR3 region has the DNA TGTGCCAGTAGTAGGAGCCTTGTGGAGACCCAGTACTTC.